This T cell receptor (beta chain) was captured by sequencing in a study of blood T cell repertoires in COVID-19. Study overall: Samples came from the United States, Italy and Spain, spanning acute and convalescent COVID-19. Sources were T cells, B-cell-depleted T cells, or PBMCs; the material itself was cDNA or gDNA.

The table came from immunoSEQ multiplex PCR; TCRdb's copy has only in-frame clones and leaves some out. The sample has 390,000 or so clones, over 80% seen once. Assignment of participants to cohorts was predicated upon participant-reported clinical history. In its sample, this clone was seen a few times. J lost 4 bases, V lost 10 bases, and 6 bases had no gene match. This CDR3 comprises 14 residues. Looked up from germline, CDR1 is LNHDA and CDR2 is SQIVND (reference sequence). J is TRBJ1-3 and V is TRBV19; 11 nucleotides line up with TRBD1. Sequenced: PBMCs or T cells enriched from blood (not recorded which). The TCR comes from a woman aged 45-59 years who had recovered from COVID-19. CDR3 coding DNA: TGTGCCACGGACAGGGGGCGCGGGGGAAACACCATATATTTT. This translates into CATDRGRGGNTIYF.